Here is one TCR beta chain with its context. The sample is drawn from a study of T cells expressing NK-cell markers. This CDR3 contains 12 residues. CDR1 DFQATT and CDR2 SNEGSKA come from the germline V gene (reference sequence). From the 5' RACE reads, TCRdb lists one entry per CDR3 protein and no DNA. In all, the sample yields 130,000 to 150,000 distinct CDR3 sequences. The V and J genes are TRBV20-1 and TRBJ1-1. The sequenced material came from blood T cells: a sorted CD56 or NKG2C T cell subset, CD4+ or CD8+ T cells, or bulk PBMC T cells (not recorded which). The sequence derives from a man aged 18 to 30 in good health. The CDR3 protein is CSASIRDTEAFF.